The clone carrying this T cell receptor beta chain was seen a single time. What it recognizes is unknown. The CDR3 runs to 13 residues. V shed 7 bases, J shed 5 bases, and the junction held 2 bases outside the gene matches. PCR employed 60 Vbeta and 13 Jbeta primers. Sequenced by immunoSEQ multiplex PCR; TCRdb stores in-frame clones only, minus some. Of some 200,000 clones listed, 60% to 80% were seen once; the top ten hold roughly 3%. This sample is part of a study of cytomegalovirus exposure and HLA in healthy donors. Each donor's status was that of a healthy bone marrow donor. The study, taken as a whole, reports: V- and J-gene trimming of TCR beta was linked (in a later analysis) to a missense DCLRE1C variant. Later analysis reportedly placed an Asian-associated ancestry cluster below the roughly 700-donor mean in N-insertions.

The chain uses TRBV5-3 and TRBJ2-5; 13 nucleotides match TRBD2. TRBV5-3 is noted as an ORF with a role that remains uncertain. The sample comprised PBMCs. The TCR sequence derives from a woman aged 25-40 years in good health and CMV-seronegative. The CDR3 nucleotides are TGTGCCAGAGAGGGACTAGCGGGGGAGACCCAGTACTTC. Amino acids: CAREGLAGETQYF.